This T cell receptor beta chain was obtained from a study of T cells in women clearing cervical HPV infection. Turning to the study itself: HLA type could not be excluded as a confounder. Overall study findings and caveats: Each sample's T-cell count was unknown, possibly confounding richness.

Germline CDR1 is KGHSH and CDR2 is LQKENI. CDR3 size: 14 residues. Trimming took off 3 bases at V and 3 bases at J, with 8 bases between the two ends. Assay: immunoSEQ multiplex PCR; the TCRdb copy retains only in-frame clones and omits some. This sample contains 20,000 to 25,000 clones. To note about this clone: Its target is unknown. The CDR3 end falls 3 residues outside the read, so it is completed with the germline J gene.

The J gene is TRBJ1-4, the V gene TRBV18; D may be TRBD1 (6 bases). The TCR comes from a woman aged 18 to 69 with a cervical HPV16 infection that either progressed to CIN3+ or cleared (not recorded which). The sample was blood buffy coat. The CDR3 DNA, read in part, is TGTGCCAGCTCACCGGCAGGGGCTAATGAAAAA. This encodes CASSPAGANEK. The entire CDR3 is CASSPAGANEKLFF.